This record looks at one T cell receptor beta chain sequence and its context. Its antigen is unknown. This sample is drawn from a study of OX40 agonist ivuxolimab in advanced cancers. Study-wide context: Administration of intravenous ivuxolimab to patients occurred every 2 weeks at 0.01 to 10 mg/kg.

The study's findings and limits: Relative to CD4+ cells, CD8+ T cells on average had more expanded clones. Antigen specificity remained undetermined for the expanded peripheral T cells.

Measured with immunoSEQ multiplex PCR; TCRdb has only the in-frame clones, and not every one. The sample contains 63,000 or so clones, around 88% of which appear only once. There are 16 residues in the CDR3. V gave up 4 bases and J gave up 0 bases, with 14 bases separating them. Germline CDR1 is SGHRS and CDR2 is YFSETQ. Sequencing used CD4+ or CD8+ T cells sorted from blood, obtained in a trial of the OX40 agonist ivuxolimab. The chain couples TRBV5-1 to TRBJ1-3, with D uncertain. This receptor was obtained from an adult with an advanced solid tumor such as melanoma, head and neck, liver or kidney cancer. CDR3 sequence: CASSPGEPSSGNTIYF. Written as DNA, the CDR3 is TGCGCCAGCAGCCCCGGCGAGCCGTCCTCTGGAAACACCATATATTTT.